This TCR beta chain is drawn from a study of blood T cells in healthy people across ages. Points from the study as a whole: TCR beta diversity, measured per million T cells, fell in a roughly linear way with age.

Extraction of total RNA produced a minimum of 6 micrograms from each sample. The germline V gene encodes CDR1 SNHLY and CDR2 FYNNEI. This CDR3 comprises 16 residues. Primed by a sample-barcoded 5' primer and a J-beta primer mix, a second PCR proceeded for roughly 7 to 12 cycles. Carrying 12 random nucleotides, a template-switch adaptor labeled each individual cDNA molecule. MiXCR, applied by TCRdb to the 5' RACE reads, yields one record per CDR3 protein. Found here are about 590,000 distinct CDR3 sequences, approximately 30% of them singletons; the top ten hold around 16%. This clonotype appeared a few times. What it binds is not known. Possible read error: a much larger clone is one base away.

This clonotype originated in a woman over 75 in good health. The sequencing sample was made of blood. This chain connects TRBV2 to TRBJ2-1, with D tentatively TRBD2 (6 bases). The DNA for the CDR3 is TGTGCCAGCAGTGAACTCGGAGGGCCATCCTACAATGGGCAGTTCTTC. It specifies CASSELGGPSYNGQFF. Full variable domain (rest looked up from reference TRBV2 and TRBJ2-1): EPEVTQTPSHQVTQMGQEVILRCVPISNHLYFYWYRQILGQKVEFLVSFYNNEISEKSEIFDDQFSVERPDGSNFTLKIRSTKLEDSAMYFCASSELGGPSYNGQFFGPGTRLTVL.